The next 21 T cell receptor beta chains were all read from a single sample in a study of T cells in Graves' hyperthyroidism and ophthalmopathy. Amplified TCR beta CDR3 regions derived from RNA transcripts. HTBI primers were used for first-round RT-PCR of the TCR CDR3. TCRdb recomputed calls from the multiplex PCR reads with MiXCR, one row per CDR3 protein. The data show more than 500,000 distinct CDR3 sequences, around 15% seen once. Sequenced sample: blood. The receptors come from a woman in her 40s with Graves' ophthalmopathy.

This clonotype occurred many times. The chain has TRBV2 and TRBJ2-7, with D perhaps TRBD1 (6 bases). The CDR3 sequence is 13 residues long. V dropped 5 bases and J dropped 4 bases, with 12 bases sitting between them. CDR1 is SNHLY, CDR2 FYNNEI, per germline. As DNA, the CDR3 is TGTGCCAGCAGTCCGGGACACCGATACGAGCAGTACTTC. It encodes CASSPGHRYEQYF.

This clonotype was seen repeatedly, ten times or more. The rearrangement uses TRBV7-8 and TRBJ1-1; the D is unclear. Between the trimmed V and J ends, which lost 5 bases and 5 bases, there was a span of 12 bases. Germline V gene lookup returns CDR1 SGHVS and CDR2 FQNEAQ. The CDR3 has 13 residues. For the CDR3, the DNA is TGTGCCAGCAGCCTTGGGAGCGGAACTGAAGCTTTCTTT. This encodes CASSLGSGTEAFF.

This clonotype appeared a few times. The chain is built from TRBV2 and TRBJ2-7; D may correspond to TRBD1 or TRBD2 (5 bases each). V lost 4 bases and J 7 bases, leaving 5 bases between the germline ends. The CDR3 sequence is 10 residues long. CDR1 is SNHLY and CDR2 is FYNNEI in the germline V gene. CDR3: CASSGGEQYF. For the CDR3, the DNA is TGTGCCAGCAGTGGGGGGGAGCAGTACTTC. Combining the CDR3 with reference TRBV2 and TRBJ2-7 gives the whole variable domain EPEVTQTPSHQVTQMGQEVILRCVPISNHLYFYWYRQILGQKVEFLVSFYNNEISEKSEIFDDQFSVERPDGSNFTLKIRSTKLEDSAMYFCASSGGEQYFGPGTRLTVT.

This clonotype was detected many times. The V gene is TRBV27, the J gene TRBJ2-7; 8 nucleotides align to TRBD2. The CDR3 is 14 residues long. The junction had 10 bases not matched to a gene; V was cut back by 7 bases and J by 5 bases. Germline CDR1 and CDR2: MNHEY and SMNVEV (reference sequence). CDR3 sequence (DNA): TGTGCCAGCAAAGCGGGAGTCCCTAGGGACGAGCAGTACTTC. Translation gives CASKAGVPRDEQYF.

Here the CDR3 reads CASSLGPPENYEQYF. CDR3 DNA: TGTGCCAGCAGCTTGGGCCCGCCGGAAAATTACGAGCAGTACTTC. The chain links TRBV27 to TRBJ2-7; D call uncertain. The germline V gene has CDR1 MNHEY and CDR2 SMNVEV (reference sequence). V was shortened by 6 bases and J by 4 bases, with 19 bases between the two germline ends. This CDR3 contains 15 residues.

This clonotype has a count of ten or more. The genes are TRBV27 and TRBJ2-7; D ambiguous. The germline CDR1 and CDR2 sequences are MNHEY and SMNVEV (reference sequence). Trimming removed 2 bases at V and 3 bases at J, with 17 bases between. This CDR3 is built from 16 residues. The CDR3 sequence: CASSLTPPPSYYEQYF. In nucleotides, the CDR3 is TGTGCCAGCAGTTTAACCCCCCCGCCCTCCTACTACGAGCAGTACTTC.

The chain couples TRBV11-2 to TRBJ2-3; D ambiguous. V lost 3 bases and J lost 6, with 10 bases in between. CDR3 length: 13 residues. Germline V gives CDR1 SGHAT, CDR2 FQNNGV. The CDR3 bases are TGTGCCAGCAGCTTCTCAAAACTGGATACGCAGTATTTT. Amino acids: CASSFSKLDTQYF.

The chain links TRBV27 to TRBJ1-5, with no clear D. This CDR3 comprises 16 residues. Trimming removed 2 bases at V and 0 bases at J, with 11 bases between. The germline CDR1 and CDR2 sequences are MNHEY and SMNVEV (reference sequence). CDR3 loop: CASSLSGDYSNQPQHF. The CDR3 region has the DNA TGTGCCAGCAGTTTAAGTGGAGACTATAGCAATCAGCCCCAGCATTTT.

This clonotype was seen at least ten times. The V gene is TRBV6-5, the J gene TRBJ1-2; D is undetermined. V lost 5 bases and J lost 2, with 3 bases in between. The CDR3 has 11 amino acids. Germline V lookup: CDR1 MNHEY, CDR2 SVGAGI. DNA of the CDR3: TGTGCCAGCAGTATGAACTATGGCTACACCTTC. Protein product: CASSMNYGYTF.

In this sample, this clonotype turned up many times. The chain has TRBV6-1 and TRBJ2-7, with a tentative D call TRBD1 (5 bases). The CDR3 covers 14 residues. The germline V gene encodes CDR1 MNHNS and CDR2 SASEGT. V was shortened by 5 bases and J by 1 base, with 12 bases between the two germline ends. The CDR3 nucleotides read TGTGCCAGCAGTATAGCAGGGCTGTCCTACGAGCAGTACTTC. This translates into CASSIAGLSYEQYF.

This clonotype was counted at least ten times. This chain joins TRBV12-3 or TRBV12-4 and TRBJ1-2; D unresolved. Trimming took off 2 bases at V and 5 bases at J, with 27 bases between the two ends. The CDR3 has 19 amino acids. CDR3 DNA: TGTGCCAGCAGTTTACTCAACCCTGTTACAGCTACAAGGGATTATGGCTACACCTTC. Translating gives CASSLLNPVTATRDYGYTF.

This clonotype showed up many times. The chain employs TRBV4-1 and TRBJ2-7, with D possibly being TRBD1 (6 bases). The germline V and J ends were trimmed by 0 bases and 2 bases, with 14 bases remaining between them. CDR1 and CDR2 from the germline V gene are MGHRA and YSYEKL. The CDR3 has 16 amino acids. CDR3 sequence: CASSQEDPGAAYEQYF. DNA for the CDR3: TGCGCCAGCAGCCAAGAAGACCCAGGGGCCGCCTACGAGCAGTACTTC.

The CDR3 DNA follows: TGTGCCAGCAGTTACGGGGGTGTGGCCCTCCACTTT. It yields the protein CASSYGGVALHF. The gene calls are TRBV6-5 and TRBJ1-6, with D possibly matching TRBD1 (5 bases). Germline V gives CDR1 MNHEY, CDR2 SVGAGI. V dropped 2 bases and J dropped 14 bases, with 10 bases sitting between them. The CDR3 covers 12 residues.

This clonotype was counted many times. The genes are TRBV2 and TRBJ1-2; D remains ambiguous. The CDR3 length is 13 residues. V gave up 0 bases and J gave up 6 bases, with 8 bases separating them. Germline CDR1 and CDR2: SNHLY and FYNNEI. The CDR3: CASSEAATDGYTF. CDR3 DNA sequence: TGTGCCAGCAGTGAAGCGGCCACGGATGGCTACACCTTC.

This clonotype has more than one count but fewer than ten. The CDR3 reads CASSSQVGEANTEAFF. The CDR3 DNA is TGTGCCAGCAGCTCCCAGGTAGGGGAGGCGAACACTGAAGCTTTCTTT. The chain joins TRBV11-1 to TRBJ1-1; D is possibly TRBD1 (5 bases). V was clipped by 4 bases and J by 1 base, with 16 bases between them. Germline CDR1 reads SGHAT; CDR2 reads FQDESV (reference sequence). This CDR3 contains 16 residues. The whole variable domain, filled in from reference TRBV11-1 and TRBJ1-1, reads EAEVAQSPRYKITEKSQAVAFWCDPISGHATLYWYRQILGQGPELLVQFQDESVVDDSQLPKDRFSAERLKGVDSTLKIQPAELGDSAMYLCASSSQVGEANTEAFFGQGTRLTVV.

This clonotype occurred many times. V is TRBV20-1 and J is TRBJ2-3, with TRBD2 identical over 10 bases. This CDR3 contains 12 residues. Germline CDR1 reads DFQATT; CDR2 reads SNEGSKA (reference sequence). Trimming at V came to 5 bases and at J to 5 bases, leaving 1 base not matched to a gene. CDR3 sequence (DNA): TGCAGTGCTCGACTAGCGGGAGATACGCAGTATTTT. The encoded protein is CSARLAGDTQYF.

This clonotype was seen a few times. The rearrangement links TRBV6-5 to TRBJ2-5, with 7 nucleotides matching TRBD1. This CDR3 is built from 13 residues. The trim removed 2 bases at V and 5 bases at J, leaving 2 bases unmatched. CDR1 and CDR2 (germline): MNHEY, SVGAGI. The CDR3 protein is CASSYGRGETQYF. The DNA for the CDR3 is TGTGCCAGCAGTTACGGCAGGGGGGAGACCCAGTACTTC.

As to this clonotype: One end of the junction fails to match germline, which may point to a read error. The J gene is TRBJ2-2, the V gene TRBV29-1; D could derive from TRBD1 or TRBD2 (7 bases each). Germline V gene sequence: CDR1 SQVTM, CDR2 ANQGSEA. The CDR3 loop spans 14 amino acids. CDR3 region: CSGRQGGNTGELFF. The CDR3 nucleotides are TGCAGCGGTAGACAGGGAGGGAACACCGGGGAGTTGTTTTTT.

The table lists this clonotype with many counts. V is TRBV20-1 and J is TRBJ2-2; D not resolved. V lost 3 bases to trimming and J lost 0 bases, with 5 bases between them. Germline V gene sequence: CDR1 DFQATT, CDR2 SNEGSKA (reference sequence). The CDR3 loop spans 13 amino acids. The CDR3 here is CSARTPNTGELFF. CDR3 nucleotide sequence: TGCAGTGCTAGGACACCGAACACCGGGGAGCTGTTTTTT.

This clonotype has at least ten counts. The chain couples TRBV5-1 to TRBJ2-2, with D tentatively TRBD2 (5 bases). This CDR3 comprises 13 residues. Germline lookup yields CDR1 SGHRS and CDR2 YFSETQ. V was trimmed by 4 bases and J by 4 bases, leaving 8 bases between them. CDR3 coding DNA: TGCGCCAGCAGCCCGGCGGGCACCGGGGAGCTGTTTTTT. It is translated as CASSPAGTGELFF.

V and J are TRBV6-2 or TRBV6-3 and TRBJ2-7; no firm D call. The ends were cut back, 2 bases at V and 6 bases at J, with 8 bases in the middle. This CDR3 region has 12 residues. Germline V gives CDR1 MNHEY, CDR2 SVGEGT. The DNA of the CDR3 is TGTGCCAGCAGTTACCCACAGATCGAGCAGTACTTC. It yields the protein CASSYPQIEQYF.